This TCR beta chain was recorded in a study of T cell repertoires in cytomegalovirus infection. Study-level background: From public TCR beta signatures came an indication of both CMV infection and matching HLA type.

Per the germline V gene, CDR1 is SGHRS and CDR2 is YFSETQ. The germline V and J ends were trimmed by 4 bases and 7 bases, with 8 bases remaining between them. There are 11 residues in the CDR3. Findings and caveats of the study: Based on cumulative public TCR beta family frequency, carriers of CMV plus the relevant HLA were identified. The ex vivo response was dominated by HLA-C-restricted CMV-specific TCR beta clonotypes.

This clonotype showed up just a few times. Its specificity is unknown. TCRdb re-called the reads with MiXCR, one entry per CDR3 protein. The profile covers approximately 550,000 distinct CDR3 sequences, with more than 15% appearing a single time and about 24% taken by the ten largest. V and J are TRBV5-1 and TRBJ1-1; D uncertain. The source is a human donor in good health (CMV status not recorded). Some clones in this sample may be carry-over from other donors' samples. The sequenced sample consisted of CD8+ T cells from PBMCs. CDR3 region: CASSVGSEAFF. The CDR3 bases are TGCGCCAGCAGCGTAGGTAGTGAAGCTTTCTTT. The variable domain in full, with the rest retrieved from reference TRBV5-1 and TRBJ1-1, is KAGVTQTPRYLIKTRGQQVTLSCSPISGHRSVSWYQQTPGQGLQFLFEYFSETQRNKGNFPGRFSGRQFSNSRSEMNVSTLELGDSALYLCASSVGSEAFFGQGTRLTVV.